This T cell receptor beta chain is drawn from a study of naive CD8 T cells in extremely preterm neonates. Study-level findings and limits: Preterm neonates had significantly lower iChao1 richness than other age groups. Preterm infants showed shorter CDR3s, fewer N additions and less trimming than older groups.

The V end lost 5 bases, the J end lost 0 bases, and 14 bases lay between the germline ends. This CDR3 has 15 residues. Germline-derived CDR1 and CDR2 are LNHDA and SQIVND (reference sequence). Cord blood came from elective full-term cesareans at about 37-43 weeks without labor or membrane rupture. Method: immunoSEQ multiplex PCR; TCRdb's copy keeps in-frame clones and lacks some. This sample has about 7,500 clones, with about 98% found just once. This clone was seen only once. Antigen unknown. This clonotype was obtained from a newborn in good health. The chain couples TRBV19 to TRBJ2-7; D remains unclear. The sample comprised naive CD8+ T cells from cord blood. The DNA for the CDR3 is TGTGCCAGTAGTCGAGGCCGTCGGAGCTCCTACGAGCAGTACTTC. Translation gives CASSRGRRSSYEQYF.